What follows describes a single T cell receptor (beta chain). What it recognizes is unknown. The data are from a study of T cell responses to AZD1222 COVID-19 vaccine. Study-level points and caveats: Researchers report vaccine-associated CD4 TCRs spanning spike, with dominance at 160-218 and 743-854. Of spike-specific TCRs, nearly half reportedly target regions left unmutated in variants. Donors were mostly white British, more females; clonal diversity possibly underestimated. Just a handful of AZD1222 recipients tested seropositive at baseline.

The repertoire was sequenced with immunoSEQ multiplex PCR; TCRdb's copy has only in-frame clones and lacks some. Of about 160,000 clones in the sample, roughly 94% were seen once. Germline trimming cut 0 bases from V and 4 bases from J; bases unmatched to any gene: 2. Germline-derived CDR1 and CDR2 are MNHEY and SVGAGI. This CDR3 contains 14 residues. The J gene is TRBJ2-7, the V gene TRBV6-5, with TRBD2 identical over 8 bases. This clonotype was sampled from an adult in good health. Material: peripheral blood, obtained on day 0 of MenACWY control vaccination. CDR3 DNA sequence: TGTGCCAGCAGTTACTCGGGACTAGTATACGAGCAGTACTTC. It encodes CASSYSGLVYEQYF.